Sequencing of this TCR beta chain was carried out in a study of circulating and synovial CD4+ cells in juvenile arthritis (dated by TCRdb to between 2014 and 2016). Study-wide context: Within each patient, the TCRbeta CDR3 repertoires of synovial CD4 T cells, bulk blood CD4 T cells and circulating HLA-DR+ CD4 T cells were compared. Repertoire sequencing aimed to confirm that a circulating synovial-like CD4 T cell subset was enriched in synovial clonotypes.

Here is what the overall study found, with its caveats: The difference between circulating pathogenic-like lymphocytes and bulk blood T cells was not detected by traditional Vbeta family usage analysis. Since overlap with synovium went up as sequencing depth increased, the measured fractions of shared clonotypes likely underestimated the full repertoire overlap. Circulating pathogenic-like lymphocytes clustered together with synovial T cells and shared a substantially larger fraction of CDR3 sequences with synovium than bulk blood did. CPL and bulk blood CD4 samples differed in T cell genome counts by at least an order of magnitude, so sample-size effects were addressed. Compared with bulk blood CD4 repertoires, both the synovial and the circulating pathogenic-like lymphocyte repertoires were less diverse, and some CPL samples were as oligoclonal as synovium.

The sequenced samples were obtained from patients with active juvenile idiopathic arthritis. Right after thawing, the cells went straight into sorting, and Live/Dead Fixable Near-IR Stain was used to exclude dead cells. Here V drops 4 bases and J drops 6 bases, and the junction holds 12 bases not matched to any gene. Including cysteine and phenylalanine, the CDR3 has 16 amino acids. The sequence is cut down to CDR3 DNA, 48 bases in frame from base 1. CDR1 and CDR2, per the germline V gene (reference sequence), are LNHDA and SQIVND. This clone has just one count. Its antigen target is currently unknown. The record has no base qualities; no much larger clone is one base away. Library prep was done by the immunoSEQ multiplex PCR assay. TCRbeta CDR3 sequencing was carried out by an external provider as a commercial service. The paper's data handling went like this. Productive nucleotide sequences and amino acid sequences obtained through in silico translation were used in the analyses. Diversity was measured as Renyi entropy over a range of alpha values, and the median of 200 repeated subsamples was taken to equalise sample size. Pairwise repertoire distance was calculated as one minus the Chao-modified Jaccard index, correcting for under-sampling, and used for clustering. Frequency-weighted overlap with synovial clonotypes was calculated over 200 sample sizes with 200 draws without replacement at each size, and the overlap was reported at the size of the smaller sample. TCRdb carries this immuneACCESS record with in-frame sequences only. Its versions omit some clonotypes, under half of them owing to an unresolved V gene in the studies checked, with the rest unexplained. That table gives V, J and clone size, and the DNA gave D and trimming. In all, the sample holds 30,000 to 40,000 clones, and 95% to 96% of those were seen once. The top ten hold 0.15% to 0.2% of the sample.

The sequencing input was CD4+ T cells from blood. The rearrangement combines TRBV19 with TRBJ2-7, and 10 junctional nucleotides match TRBD1. This receptor was taken from a human donor with juvenile idiopathic arthritis. The CDR3 here reads CASSSPYGTGDCEQYF. The nucleotides read TGTGCCAGTAGTAGCCCTTACGGGACAGGGGACTGCGAGCAGTACTTC. The variable domain in full, with residues beyond the CDR3 obtained from the reference TRBV19 and TRBJ2-7 genes, is DGGITQSPKYLFRKEGQNVTLSCEQNLNHDAMYWYRQDPGQGLRLIYYSQIVNDFQKGDIAEGYSVSREKKESFPLTVTSAQKNPTAFYLCASSSPYGTGDCEQYFGPGTRLTVT.